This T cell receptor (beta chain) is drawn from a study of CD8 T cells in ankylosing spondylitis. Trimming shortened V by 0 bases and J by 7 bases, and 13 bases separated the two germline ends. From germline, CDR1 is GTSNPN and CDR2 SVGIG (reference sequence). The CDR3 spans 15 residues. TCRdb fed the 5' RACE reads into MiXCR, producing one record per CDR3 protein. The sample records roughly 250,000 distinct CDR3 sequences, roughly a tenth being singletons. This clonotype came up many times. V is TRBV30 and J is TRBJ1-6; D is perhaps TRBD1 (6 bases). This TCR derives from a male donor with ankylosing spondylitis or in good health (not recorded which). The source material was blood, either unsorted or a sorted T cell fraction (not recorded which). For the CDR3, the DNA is TGTGCCTGGAGTGTTCTGGGGGCGCACAATTCACCCCTCCACTTT. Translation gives CAWSVLGAHNSPLHF.